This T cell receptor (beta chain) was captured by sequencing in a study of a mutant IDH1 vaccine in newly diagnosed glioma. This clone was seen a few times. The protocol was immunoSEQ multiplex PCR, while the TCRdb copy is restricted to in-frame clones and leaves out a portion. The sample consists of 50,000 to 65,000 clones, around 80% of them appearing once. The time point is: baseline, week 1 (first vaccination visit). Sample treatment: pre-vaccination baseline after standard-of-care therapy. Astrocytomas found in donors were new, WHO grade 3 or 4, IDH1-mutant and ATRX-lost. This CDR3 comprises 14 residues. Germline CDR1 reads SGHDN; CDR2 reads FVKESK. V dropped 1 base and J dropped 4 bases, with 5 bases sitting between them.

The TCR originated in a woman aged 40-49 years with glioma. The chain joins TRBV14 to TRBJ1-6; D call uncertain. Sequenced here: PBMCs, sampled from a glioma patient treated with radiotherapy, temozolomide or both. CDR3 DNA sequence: TGTGCCAGCAGCCAAGGACGGTATAATTCACCCCTCCACTTT. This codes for CASSQGRYNSPLHF.